This T cell receptor (beta chain) is drawn from a study of shared clonotypes between healthy human individuals (dated by TCRdb to about 2020). In the study overall: The cohort included a few men and a couple of women between 18 and 49 years of age. For each donor, three plates each were used for CD4 naive and CD4 memory, two plates were used for CD8 naive, and one plate was used for CD8 memory. Blood TCR repertoires of a handful of healthy adults were deeply sequenced to estimate repertoire size and the extent of clonotype sharing between individuals. Libraries were prepared and TCR repertoires were sequenced by different laboratories using diverse techniques, in order to increase sequencing depth and limit assay-specific biases. Each donor's leukapheresis produced roughly between roughly 0.9 and 9 billion PBMCs.

What the authors observed across the whole study: Across a handful of donors, 5% to 6% of naive CD4, approximately 3.6% of naive CD8, 2% to 2.5% of memory CD4, and approximately 0.4% of memory CD8 clonotypes were shared. Only blood was sampled, and tissue TCR repertoires likely differ from those in blood. Pairwise subsampling indicated that sequencing depth was expected to affect the degree of clonotype sharing among donors. Estimated clonotype richness was generally larger for naive than for memory subsets. Even with the large sequencing depth, rarefaction of the sorted-subset datasets indicated that sequencing was incomplete. Compared with non-shared clonotypes, the clonotypes found in all four sorted-subset donors had higher generation probabilities. The genetic and exposure-history diversity represented was limited by the small number of donors.

The germline V end is reduced by 2 bases and the J end by 0 bases; junction bases left unmatched: 12. CDR1 and CDR2 are read off the germline V gene as SNHLY and FYNNEI. Its CDR3 holds 20 amino acids, cysteine through phenylalanine. Only the CDR3 DNA stays, 60 bases, in frame from base 1. Regarding this clone: Its antigen is still unknown. Nothing much larger sits one base from this clone, and base qualities are not available.

The donors were healthy, HIV-negative adults who had no recently reported acute infections or vaccinations. Every donor was a Caucasian adult residing in Nashville, Tennessee, USA. CD4+ T cells were enriched through magnetic negative selection, after which naive cells were positively selected on CD45RA and the remaining negative fraction served as the memory subset. After blood collection by leukapheresis, PBMCs were isolated using Ficoll-Histopaque density gradient centrifugation and then cryopreserved in the vapor phase of liquid nitrogen. Analytical flow cytometry was used to check the purity and quantity of every magnetically sorted T cell population. Genomic DNA was isolated from every sorted fraction and measured by UV absorbance on a Nanodrop 2000c. Using the deep immunoSEQ assay, multiplex PCR amplified TCR CDR3 regions from genomic DNA. For each cell subset, the extracted genomic DNA was distributed evenly across all wells of several immunoSEQ 96-well plates, and each plate served as one replicate. For sorted subsets, each replicate PCR was loaded with 200 ng genomic DNA, equivalent to 32,000 or so T cell genomes. Purified libraries were quantified with a Qubit 3.0 fluorometer, sized on a Bioanalyzer 2100, and re-quantified with the KAPA Library Quantification kit. Every immunoSEQ 96-well plate was sequenced on a dedicated single-read 150-cycle Illumina NextSeq 550 flow cell. Under the source paper's analysis protocol: Because only junctional sequences without quality scores were contained in the immunoSEQ output, filtering matching that applied to full-length reads could not be performed. Sequences were annotated with PyIR, a Python wrapper for IgBLAST v1.9, and V/J genes and CDR3 were assigned using IMGT germline references. Reads were removed for weak V/J assignments (E-value above 1e-6), missing CDR3, stop codons, out-of-frame junctions, or ambiguous translated residues. V3J clonotypes were defined as sequences sharing the same inferred V gene, J gene, and CDR3 amino acid sequence. Percentage overlap between repertoires was calculated by dividing the number of shared unique clonotypes by the size of the smaller repertoire. RTK rarefaction, the Chao1 estimator, and Recon v2.1 estimates of unobserved clonotypes were used to assess repertoire richness. Generation probabilities for all TCRbeta clonotypes obtained by the gDNA method from a handful of donors were computed using OLGA. Not all clones reach the TCRdb copy of this immuneACCESS table, which keeps in-frame sequences only. Checked studies attribute under half of the gap to unresolved V genes and leave the rest unexplained. V, J and clone size are those of that table, while D and trimming were read from the DNA. Across this sample there are roughly 680,000 clones, with approximately 77% seen only once. The ten largest clones represent about 1.7% of the sample.

This clonotype was obtained from a woman aged 25 to 39 in good health. Sequencing used memory CD4+ T cells sorted from blood. The intended sense of this specimen's cell subset or site label: CD45RA-negative fraction. Recombination linked TRBV2 to TRBJ2-1, and TRBD2 aligns with 11 junction nucleotides. CDR3 loop: CASSERGRTSGPSSYNEQFF. The DNA reads TGTGCCAGCAGTGAAAGGGGGAGGACTAGCGGGCCGAGCTCCTACAATGAGCAGTTCTTC.